This T cell receptor (beta chain) emerged from a study of CD8+CD57+ T cells in acquired aplastic anemia. TCR beta VDJ and CDR3 profiling used genomic DNA as template. TCRdb reprocessed the reads with MiXCR, giving one entry per CDR3 protein. The top ten hold around 9.7% of the sample, which has more than 150,000 distinct CDR3 sequences, just under 50% seen once. Trimming removed 8 bases at V and 0 bases at J, with 18 bases between. This CDR3 is built from 16 residues. Per germline, CDR1 WSHSY and CDR2 SAAADI. Flow cytometry had shown expanded CD8+CD57+ cells in the patients chosen for sequencing. A severe acquired aplastic anemia diagnosis applied to all patients.

The chain joins TRBV10-2 to TRBJ2-3; D may be TRBD1 (6 bases). The TCR comes from a human donor with aplastic anemia. The sequenced sample consisted of sorted CD4+, CD8+, or CD8+CD57+ T cells (not recorded which) from PBMCs. The CDR3 loop is CASAKKQGPSTDTQYF. The CDR3 DNA follows: TGCGCCAGCGCGAAAAAACAGGGACCTAGCACAGATACGCAGTATTTT.